The sequence of this TCR beta chain was determined in a study of a mutant IDH1 vaccine in newly diagnosed glioma. Study-wide context: Patients were started on vaccination 4-6 weeks after radiotherapy alone, or with temozolomide cycles. Prior therapy was radiotherapy, temozolomide, or both; most received both. Study results and limitations: Patients showed vaccine-induced immune responses at a rate of approximately 95%.

A remark on this clone: Its matching antigen is unknown.

This CDR3 comprises 15 residues. With 5 bases clipped from V and 4 bases from J, the junction kept 10 bases outside the gene matches. Per the germline V gene, CDR1 is SGHVS and CDR2 is FNYEAQ. Time point meaning: week 11, during vaccination. The investigators gave 300 ug of mutant IDH1 20-mer peptide in each vaccine dose, together with topical imiquimod. Donors had new WHO grade 3 or 4 IDH1-mutant, ATRX-lost astrocytomas. The table came from immunoSEQ multiplex PCR; TCRdb's copy has only in-frame clones and leaves some out. The profile shows about 24,000 clones, around three quarters of them singletons.

The chain couples TRBV7-6 to TRBJ1-1; 7 bases are shared with TRBD1. The clonotype originates from a man between 40 and 49 years old with glioma. Source: PBMCs, taken from a glioma patient whose treatment included an IDH1 peptide vaccine. Here the CDR3 reads CASSKTGRGVTEAFF. CDR3 bases: TGTGCCAGCAGCAAGACAGGGCGCGGGGTCACTGAAGCTTTCTTT.